Following are 32 T cell receptor beta chains from one sample sequenced in a study of T-cell memory formation after mild COVID-19. In TCRdb, the 5' RACE reads were re-called with MiXCR into one record per CDR3 protein. Of approximately 400,000 distinct CDR3 sequences in the sample, 15% to 20% were seen once. Material: PBMCs or a T cell subset sorted from them (not recorded which). These receptors originate from a man between 18 and 35 years old who had mild COVID-19 (a few samples of this study predate the infection). Cell type and time point are not known.

A few counts support this clonotype. This rearrangement joins TRBV4-2 to TRBJ2-2, with 13 bases fitting TRBD2. Germline V gene data show CDR1 as LGHNA and CDR2 as YNFKEQ. V shed 4 bases and J 6 bases; nucleotides not matched to a gene: 2. This CDR3 has 15 residues. The CDR3 bases are TGTGCCAGCAGCCCGACTAGCGGGGGGCCCGGGGAGCTGTTTTTT. Its translation: CASSPTSGGPGELFF.

The V and J genes are TRBV12-3 or TRBV12-4 and TRBJ2-7; D may be TRBD1 or TRBD2 (6 bases each). V was clipped by 4 bases and J by 5 bases, with 12 bases between them. The CDR3 is 13 residues long. The CDR3 DNA reads TGTGCCAGCAGTTATGGGGGGCCCAACGAGCAGTACGTC. Protein: CASSYGGPNEQYV.

The chain has TRBV21-1 and TRBJ1-2; TRBD1 reflects the table's D call only, with no check against the DNA. TRBV21-1 is given as a pseudogene. The CDR3 is 15 residues long. The CDR3: CASSRGGHRSYGYTF. The CDR3, as DNA: TGTGCCAGCAGCCGGGGGGGACACAGATCCTATGGCTACACCTTC.

This chain connects TRBV5-1 to TRBJ2-1, with D perhaps TRBD2 (5 bases). The germline gives CDR1 SGHRS, CDR2 YFSETQ. This CDR3 has 11 residues. V lost 5 bases to trimming and J lost 10 bases, with 10 bases between them. DNA for the CDR3: TGCGCCAGCAGATATGGAGGCGAGCAGTTCTTC. Translated, it gives CASRYGGEQFF.

This clonotype has more than one count but fewer than ten. The rearrangement uses TRBV29-1 and TRBJ1-1; unclear D gene. Germline lookup yields CDR1 SQVTM and CDR2 ANQGSEA. The CDR3 is 13 amino acids. V gave up 7 bases and J gave up 1 base, with 13 bases separating them. This CDR3 reads CSAQEGENTEAFF. The DNA for the CDR3 is TGCAGCGCCCAAGAGGGAGAGAACACTGAAGCTTTCTTT.

The chain joins TRBV4-3 to TRBJ2-7; maybe TRBD1 (6 bases). The CDR3 is made up of 16 amino acids. Trimming removed 4 bases at V and 5 bases at J, with 21 bases between. CDR1 and CDR2 from the germline V gene are LGHNA and YSLEER. Here the CDR3 DNA reads TGCGCCAGCAGCCCATCTTGGGACAACCTCTACCACGAGCAGTACTTC. It is translated as CASSPSWDNLYHEQYF.

The genes are TRBV12-3 or TRBV12-4 and TRBJ2-1; 8 bases agree with TRBD2. After removal of 8 bases from V and 4 bases from J, the junction contained 16 bases not matched to a gene. The CDR3 contains 17 residues. Here the CDR3 reads CASAGGPRLARYNEQFF. CDR3 nucleotide sequence: TGTGCCAGCGCGGGAGGCCCGAGACTAGCACGGTACAATGAGCAGTTCTTC.

This clonotype showed up many times. This rearrangement joins TRBV20-1 to TRBJ2-3; 9 bases fit TRBD2. Per germline, CDR1 DFQATT and CDR2 SNEGSKA (reference sequence). The CDR3 extends over 14 amino acids. V trimming: 6 bases; J trimming: 7 bases; junction bases outside the gene matches: 11. In DNA, the CDR3 is TGCAGTGCCCCCAGGCTAGCGGGGCAGAATACGCAGTATTTT. It encodes CSAPRLAGQNTQYF.

This clonotype was counted a few times. The V call is TRBV20-1, the J call TRBJ1-5; 9 bases fit TRBD1. The CDR3 consists of 13 residues. After removal of 6 bases from V and 7 bases from J, the junction contained 7 bases not matched to a gene. Germline CDR1 DFQATT, CDR2 SNEGSKA (reference sequence). The CDR3, as DNA: TGCAGTGCCGGCACGGGACAGGGCCAGCCCCAGCATTTT. This gives the protein CSAGTGQGQPQHF.

In this sample, this clonotype turned up a few times. The chain combines TRBV7-2 with TRBJ1-5; D might be TRBD1 (5 bases). The V gene's germline CDR1 is SGHTA and CDR2 FQGNSA. This CDR3 region has 15 residues. Trimming removed 1 base from V and 3 bases from J, with 10 bases in between. The CDR3 region has the DNA TGTGCCAGCAGCTTAGGGGGGAGGGACAATCAGCCCCAGCATTTT. It encodes CASSLGGRDNQPQHF.

The chain has TRBV7-9 and TRBJ1-5, with D unclear. The CDR3 extends over 14 amino acids. Germline CDR1 SEHNR, CDR2 FQNEAQ (reference sequence). The V end lost 0 bases, the J end lost 7 bases, and 10 bases lay between the germline ends. DNA of the CDR3: TGTGCCAGCAGCTTAGCCCATCTTGGGCAGCCCCAGCATTTT. The encoded protein is CASSLAHLGQPQHF.

This clonotype was found many times. The genes are TRBV4-2 and TRBJ2-3, with no clear D. This CDR3 is 19 amino acids long. CDR1 is LGHNA and CDR2 is YNFKEQ in the germline V gene. Trimming cost V 0 bases and J 0 bases, with 19 bases left between them. The CDR3, as DNA: TGTGCCAGCAGCCAAGATAAAAGGGCAGCACGTTTCAGCACAGATACGCAGTATTTT. It yields the protein CASSQDKRAARFSTDTQYF.

This rearrangement joins TRBV24-1 to TRBJ2-5; weak D call: TRBD1 (5 bases). V lost 4 bases and J 4 bases, leaving 12 bases between the germline ends. CDR1 is KGHDR and CDR2 is SFDVKD in the germline V gene. The CDR3 has 14 residues. The CDR3 coding sequence is TGTGCCACCAGTGAAGGCCAGGGAATAGAGACCCAGTACTTC. Amino acids: CATSEGQGIETQYF.

The table lists this clonotype with a few counts. CDR3 amino acids: CATTPPGNSNEKLFF. The CDR3 DNA reads as TGTGCCACCACGCCCCCCGGGAACTCCAATGAAAAACTGTTTTTT. The chain joins TRBV7-9 to TRBJ1-4; no definite D call. With 10 bases removed from V and 5 bases from J, the gap between germline ends came to 20 bases. This CDR3 comprises 15 residues. Germline CDR1 reads SEHNR; CDR2 reads FQNEAQ (reference sequence). Complete variable domain (other parts from reference TRBV7-9 and TRBJ1-4): DTGVSQNPRHKITKRGQNVTFRCDPISEHNRLYWYRQTLGQGPEFLTYFQNEAQLEKSRLLSDRFSAERPKGSFSTLEIQRTEQGDSAMYLCATTPPGNSNEKLFFGSGTQLSVL.

V is TRBV5-6 and J is TRBJ2-1; 10 positions match TRBD2. V was clipped by 3 bases and J by 4 bases; unmatched bases: 13. CDR3 length: 18 amino acids. The germline V gene encodes CDR1 SGHDT and CDR2 YYEEEE. The CDR3 bases are TGTGCCAGCAGCTCGGGTCGGCTAGCGGGGGCCCCATACAATGAGCAGTTCTTC. Protein: CASSSGRLAGAPYNEQFF.

The V gene is TRBV10-3, the J gene TRBJ2-2, with a weak D call TRBD1 (5 bases). The V end lost 0 bases, the J end lost 4 bases, and 12 bases lay between the germline ends. CDR1 is ENHRY and CDR2 is SYGVKD in the germline V gene. This CDR3 comprises 16 residues. The CDR3 loop reads CAISESIGAPTGELFF. CDR3 in DNA: TGTGCCATCAGTGAGTCGATTGGGGCGCCCACCGGGGAGCTGTTTTTT.

This chain joins TRBV5-4 and TRBJ2-5; TRBD2 agrees at 9 bases. Germline assignment: CDR1 SGHNT and CDR2 YYREEE (reference sequence). The CDR3 contains 15 residues. V lost 4 bases, J lost 0 bases, and 4 bases stayed unmatched. The CDR3, as DNA: TGTGCCAGCAGCCCGGCGGGGGGGTACCAAGAGACCCAGTACTTC. Translation gives CASSPAGGYQETQYF.

This clonotype was seen more than once but under ten times. The chain combines TRBV11-2 with TRBJ1-6; D not resolved. From germline, CDR1 is SGHAT and CDR2 FQNNGV. The CDR3 totals 16 residues. V gave up 1 base and J gave up 7 bases, with 14 bases separating them. CDR3 residues: CASSLGPGLRNSPLHF. Here the CDR3 DNA reads TGTGCCAGCAGCTTAGGGCCGGGATTAAGAAATTCACCCCTCCACTTT. Full variable domain (outside the CDR3, taken from reference TRBV11-2 and TRBJ1-6): EAGVAQSPRYKIIEKRQSVAFWCNPISGHATLYWYQQILGQGPKLLIQFQNNGVVDDSQLPKDRFSAERLKGVDSTLKIQPAKLEDSAVYLCASSLGPGLRNSPLHFGNGTRLTVT.

The J gene is TRBJ2-7, the V gene TRBV7-3; TRBD2 agrees at 7 bases. With V trimmed by 0 bases and J by 3 bases, 2 bases remained unmatched. This CDR3 is built from 14 residues. Germline CDR1 SGHTA, CDR2 FQGTGA. The CDR3 reads CASSLTRGSYEQYF. For the CDR3, the DNA is TGTGCCAGCAGCTTAACGCGGGGGAGCTACGAGCAGTACTTC. The variable domain in full, with the rest retrieved from reference TRBV7-3 and TRBJ2-7, is GAGVSQTPSNKVTEKGKYVELRCDPISGHTALYWYRQSLGQGPEFLIYFQGTGAADDSGLPNDRFFAVRPEGSVSTLKIQRTERGDSAVYLCASSLTRGSYEQYFGPGTRLTVT.

CDR3 coding DNA: TGTGCCAGTCGAGCACCGGGACGTTATATGACTGCCGGGGAGCTGTTTTTT. Translating it yields CASRAPGRYMTAGELFF. V and J are TRBV19 and TRBJ2-2, with D perhaps assigned TRBD1 or TRBD2 (5 bases each). The CDR3 runs to 17 residues. CDR1 LNHDA and CDR2 SQIVND come from the germline V gene (reference sequence). Trimming took 8 bases from V and 6 from J, leaving 25 bases between them.

This clonotype was detected only once. This may be a read error, as it is one base from a much larger clone. This chain connects TRBV25-1 to TRBJ1-5; D is unclear. Germline CDR1 is MGHDK and CDR2 is SYGVNS. The CDR3 is made up of 13 amino acids. CDR3 amino acids: CASSAAANQPKHF. CDR3 nucleotides: TGTGCCAGCAGTGCGGCAGCCAATCAGCCCAAGCATTTT.

This clonotype was counted a few times. This chain uses TRBV4-1 with TRBJ1-1; D is uncertain. Germline V gives CDR1 MGHRA, CDR2 YSYEKL. V lost 0 bases to trimming and J lost 11 bases, with 7 bases between them. The CDR3 has 11 amino acids. This CDR3 reads CASSQEGHAFF. In DNA, the CDR3 is TGCGCCAGCAGCCAAGAGGGTCATGCTTTCTTT.

This chain connects TRBV18 to TRBJ1-3; D is unresolved. CDR3 length: 14 residues. CDR1 is KGHSH and CDR2 is LQKENI in the germline V gene. V was trimmed by 2 bases and J by 4 bases, leaving 9 bases between them. The CDR3: CASSPDWRGNTIYF. CDR3 DNA sequence: TGTGCCAGCTCACCAGATTGGCGAGGAAACACCATATATTTT.

The chain uses TRBV2 and TRBJ2-7, with D uncertain. Per germline, CDR1 SNHLY and CDR2 FYNNEI. CDR3 length: 13 residues. V lost 7 bases and J lost 2, with 12 bases in between. Here the CDR3 reads CASKREEAYEQYF. CDR3 sequence (DNA): TGTGCCAGCAAAAGGGAAGAGGCCTACGAGCAGTACTTC.

This clonotype showed up just a few times. The gene calls are TRBV3-1 and TRBJ2-7; D is undetermined. The CDR3 is 15 amino acids. The germline V and J ends were trimmed by 0 bases and 0 bases, with 9 bases remaining between them. Germline lookup yields CDR1 LGHDT and CDR2 YNNKEL (reference sequence). The CDR3 DNA sequence: TGTGCCAGCAGCCAAGATTTTGGCAGCTCCTACGAGCAGTACTTC. Its protein is CASSQDFGSSYEQYF.

The chain is built from TRBV3-1 and TRBJ1-1; D possibly corresponds to TRBD1 (5 bases). The germline V gene has CDR1 LGHDT and CDR2 YNNKEL (reference sequence). Between the trimmed V and J ends, which lost 5 bases and 0 bases, there was a span of 10 bases. The CDR3 length is 14 residues. CDR3 nucleotide sequence: TGTGCCAGCAGCAGCCCGACAGTGAACACTGAAGCTTTCTTT. It is translated as CASSSPTVNTEAFF.

V gene TRBV6-6 combines with J gene TRBJ2-1; a weak D match, TRBD1 (5 bases). The CDR3 is 15 residues long. The V end was cut by 0 bases, the J end by 7 bases, with 13 bases between. From germline, CDR1 is MNHNY and CDR2 SVGAGI (reference sequence). CDR3 amino acids: CASSYSSGKLNEQFF. CDR3 bases: TGTGCCAGCAGTTACTCATCAGGGAAATTGAATGAGCAGTTCTTC.

This chain connects TRBV7-2 to TRBJ2-3; no firm D call. Per germline, CDR1 SGHTA and CDR2 FQGNSA. V was trimmed by 5 bases and J by 4 bases, leaving 13 bases between them. The CDR3 consists of 14 residues. The chain's CDR3 is CASSPPASADTQYF. The DNA for the CDR3 is TGTGCCAGCAGCCCCCCAGCGAGCGCAGATACGCAGTATTTT.

The V call is TRBV7-9, the J call TRBJ2-7, with D unresolved. V lost 3 bases, J lost 3 bases, and 6 bases lay in between. Germline CDR1 is SEHNR and CDR2 is FQNEAQ (reference sequence). This CDR3 contains 12 residues. The CDR3: CASSLSLYEQYF. Written as DNA, the CDR3 is TGTGCCAGCAGCTTGTCCCTCTACGAGCAGTACTTC.

The V call is TRBV9, the J call TRBJ2-5; the D gene is possibly TRBD1 (6 bases). The CDR3 totals 15 residues. Trimming removed 4 bases at V and 1 base at J, with 14 bases between. The germline CDR1 and CDR2 sequences are SGDLS and YYNGEE. The CDR3 spells CASSLRTESQETQYF. DNA for the CDR3: TGTGCCAGCAGCCTCCGGACAGAAAGCCAAGAGACCCAGTACTTC.

This clonotype was observed a few times. The V call is TRBV18, the J call TRBJ2-4; weak D call: TRBD2 (6 bases). The V end was cut by 3 bases, the J end by 8 bases, with 8 bases between. Per the germline V gene, CDR1 is KGHSH and CDR2 is LQKENI. The CDR3 loop spans 12 amino acids. CDR3 region: CASSPGEDIQYF. CDR3 coding DNA: TGTGCCAGCTCACCTGGGGAGGACATTCAGTACTTC.

The chain recombines TRBV12-3 or TRBV12-4 with TRBJ2-3, with D tentatively TRBD1 (6 bases). The CDR3 runs 12 residues. V lost 5 bases, J lost 11 bases, and 14 bases lay in between. The chain's CDR3 is CASSPLSGEQYF. CDR3 DNA sequence: TGTGCCAGCAGTCCCCTTTCAGGGGAGCAGTATTTT.